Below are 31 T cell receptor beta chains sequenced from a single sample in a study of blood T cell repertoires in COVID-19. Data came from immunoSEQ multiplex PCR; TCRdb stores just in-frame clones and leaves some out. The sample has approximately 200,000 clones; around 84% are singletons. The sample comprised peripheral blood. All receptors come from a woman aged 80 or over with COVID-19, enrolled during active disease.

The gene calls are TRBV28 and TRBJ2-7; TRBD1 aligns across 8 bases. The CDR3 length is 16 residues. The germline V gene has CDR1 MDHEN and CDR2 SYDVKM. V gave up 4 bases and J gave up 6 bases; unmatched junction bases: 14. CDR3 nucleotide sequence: TGTGCCAGCAGTTACGCGGGACAGGCGGTGATCCGCGAGCAGTACTTC. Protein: CASSYAGQAVIREQYF.

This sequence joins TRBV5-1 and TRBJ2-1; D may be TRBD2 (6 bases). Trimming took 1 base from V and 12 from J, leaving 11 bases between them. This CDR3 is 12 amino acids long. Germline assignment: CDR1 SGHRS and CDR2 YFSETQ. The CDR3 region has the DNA TGCGCCAGCAGCTTGAAGGGGACTGTGCAGTTCTTC. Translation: CASSLKGTVQFF.

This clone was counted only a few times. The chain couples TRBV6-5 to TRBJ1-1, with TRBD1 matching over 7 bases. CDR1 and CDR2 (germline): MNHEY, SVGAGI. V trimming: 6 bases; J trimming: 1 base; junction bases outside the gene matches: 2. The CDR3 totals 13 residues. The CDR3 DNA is TGTGCCAGCAGGGACAGGCCGAACACTGAAGCTTTCTTT. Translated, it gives CASRDRPNTEAFF.

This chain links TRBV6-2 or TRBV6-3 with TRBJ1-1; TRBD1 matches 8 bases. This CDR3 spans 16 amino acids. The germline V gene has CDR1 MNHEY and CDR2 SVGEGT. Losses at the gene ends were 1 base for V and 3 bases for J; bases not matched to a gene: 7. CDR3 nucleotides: TGTGCCAGCAGTTACTTACTCGACAGGGGAGACACTGAAGCTTTCTTT. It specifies CASSYLLDRGDTEAFF.

DNA for the CDR3: TGTGCCAGCAGGGACAGGGGGCGAGGCTACACCTTC. It yields the protein CASRDRGRGYTF. The chain couples TRBV28 to TRBJ1-2; 11 bases match TRBD1. CDR3 length: 12 amino acids. V was clipped by 6 bases and J by 8 bases; unmatched bases: 2. Germline assignment: CDR1 MDHEN and CDR2 SYDVKM.

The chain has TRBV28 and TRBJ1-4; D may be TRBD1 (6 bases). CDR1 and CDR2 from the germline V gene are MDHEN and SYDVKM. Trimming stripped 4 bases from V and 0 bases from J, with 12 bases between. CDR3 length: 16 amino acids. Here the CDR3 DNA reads TGTGCCAGCAGTTATGGGGGGGCGCCAACTAATGAAAAACTGTTTTTT. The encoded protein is CASSYGGAPTNEKLFF.

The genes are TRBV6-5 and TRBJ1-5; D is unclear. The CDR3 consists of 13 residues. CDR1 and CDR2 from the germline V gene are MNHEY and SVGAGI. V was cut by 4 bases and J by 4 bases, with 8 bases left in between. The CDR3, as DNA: TGTGCCAGCAGTTCCGCGGTGAATCAGCCCCAGCATTTT. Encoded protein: CASSSAVNQPQHF.

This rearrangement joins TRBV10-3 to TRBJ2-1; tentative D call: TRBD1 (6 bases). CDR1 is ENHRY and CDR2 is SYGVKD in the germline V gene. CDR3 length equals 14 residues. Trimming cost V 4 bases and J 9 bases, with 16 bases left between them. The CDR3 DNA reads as TGTGCCATCAGTGTGGCCGGGACAAGAGGTGAGCAGTTCTTC. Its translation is CAISVAGTRGEQFF.

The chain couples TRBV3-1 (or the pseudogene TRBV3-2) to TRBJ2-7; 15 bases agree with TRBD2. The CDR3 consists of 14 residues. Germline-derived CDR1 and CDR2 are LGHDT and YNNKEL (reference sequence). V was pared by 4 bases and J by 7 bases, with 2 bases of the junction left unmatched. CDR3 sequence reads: CASSRTSGGGEQYF. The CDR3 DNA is TGTGCCAGCAGCCGGACTAGCGGGGGGGGTGAGCAGTACTTC.

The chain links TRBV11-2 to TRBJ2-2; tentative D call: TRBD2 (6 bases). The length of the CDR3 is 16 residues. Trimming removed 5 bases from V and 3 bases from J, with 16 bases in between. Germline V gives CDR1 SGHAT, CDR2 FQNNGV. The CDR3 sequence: CASSLGGRAYTGELFF. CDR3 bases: TGTGCCAGCAGCCTCGGGGGTCGAGCGTACACCGGGGAGCTGTTTTTT.

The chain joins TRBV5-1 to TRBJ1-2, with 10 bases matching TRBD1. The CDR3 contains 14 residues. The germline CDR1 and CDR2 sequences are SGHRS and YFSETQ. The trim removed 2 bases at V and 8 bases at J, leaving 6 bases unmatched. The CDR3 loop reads CASSLRGTGDGYTF. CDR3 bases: TGCGCCAGCAGCTTAAGGGGGACAGGGGACGGCTACACCTTC.

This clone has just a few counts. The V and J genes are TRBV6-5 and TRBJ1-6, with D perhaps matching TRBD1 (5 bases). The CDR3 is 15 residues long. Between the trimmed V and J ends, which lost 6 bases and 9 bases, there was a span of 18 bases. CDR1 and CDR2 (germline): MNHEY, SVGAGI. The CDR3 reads CASRPGQGFVSPLHF. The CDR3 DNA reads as TGTGCCAGCAGGCCTGGGCAGGGTTTTGTTTCACCCCTCCACTTT.

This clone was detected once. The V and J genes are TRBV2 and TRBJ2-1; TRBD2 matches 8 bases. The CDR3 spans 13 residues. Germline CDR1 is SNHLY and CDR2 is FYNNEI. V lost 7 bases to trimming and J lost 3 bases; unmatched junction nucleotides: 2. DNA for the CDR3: TGTGCCAGCAACCGGGGGGGCTACAATGAGCAGTTCTTC. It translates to CASNRGGYNEQFF.

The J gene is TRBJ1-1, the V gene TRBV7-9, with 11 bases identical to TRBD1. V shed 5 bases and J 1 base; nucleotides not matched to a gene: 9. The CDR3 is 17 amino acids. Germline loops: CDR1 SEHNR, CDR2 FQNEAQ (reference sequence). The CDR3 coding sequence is TGTGCCAGCAGCCCGGGGACAGGGGGTTATAGGAACACTGAAGCTTTCTTT. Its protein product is CASSPGTGGYRNTEAFF.

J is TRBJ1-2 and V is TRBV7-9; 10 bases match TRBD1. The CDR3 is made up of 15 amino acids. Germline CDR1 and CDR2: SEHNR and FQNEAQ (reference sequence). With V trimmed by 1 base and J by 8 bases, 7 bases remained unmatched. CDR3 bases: TGTGCCAGCAGCTTAGGCGGGACAGGGGATGGGGGCTACACCTTC. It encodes CASSLGGTGDGGYTF. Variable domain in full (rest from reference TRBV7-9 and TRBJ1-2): DTGVSQNPRHKITKRGQNVTFRCDPISEHNRLYWYRQTLGQGPEFLTYFQNEAQLEKSRLLSDRFSAERPKGSFSTLEIQRTEQGDSAMYLCASSLGGTGDGGYTFGSGTRLTVV.

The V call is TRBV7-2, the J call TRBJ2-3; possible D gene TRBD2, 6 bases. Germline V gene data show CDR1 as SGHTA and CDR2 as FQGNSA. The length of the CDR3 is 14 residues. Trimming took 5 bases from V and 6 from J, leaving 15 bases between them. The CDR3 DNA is TGTGCCAGCAGCATCTTGGGCGGGGCGGATACGCAGTATTTT. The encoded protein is CASSILGGADTQYF.

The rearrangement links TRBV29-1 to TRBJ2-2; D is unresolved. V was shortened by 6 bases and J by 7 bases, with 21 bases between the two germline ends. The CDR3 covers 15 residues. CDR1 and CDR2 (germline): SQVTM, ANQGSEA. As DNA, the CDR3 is TGCAGCGTCGCTGAGGATCTTACCCCGGGCGGGGAGCTGTTTTTT. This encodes CSVAEDLTPGGELFF.

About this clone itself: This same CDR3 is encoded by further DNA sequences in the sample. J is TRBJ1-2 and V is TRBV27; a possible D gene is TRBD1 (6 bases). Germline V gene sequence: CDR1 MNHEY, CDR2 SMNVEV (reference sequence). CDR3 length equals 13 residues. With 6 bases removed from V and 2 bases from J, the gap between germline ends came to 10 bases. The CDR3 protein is CASSTQGNYGYTF. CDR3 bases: TGTGCCAGCAGCACACAGGGAAACTATGGCTACACCTTC.

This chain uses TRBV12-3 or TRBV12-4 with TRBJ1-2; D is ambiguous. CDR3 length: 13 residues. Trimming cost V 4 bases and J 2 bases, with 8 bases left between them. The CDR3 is CASSSRRNYGYTF. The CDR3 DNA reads TGTGCCAGCAGTTCAAGGAGGAACTATGGCTACACCTTC.

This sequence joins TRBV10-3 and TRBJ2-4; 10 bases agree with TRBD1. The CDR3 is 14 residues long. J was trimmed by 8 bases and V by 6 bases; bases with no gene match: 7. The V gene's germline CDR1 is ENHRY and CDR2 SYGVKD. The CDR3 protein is CAISNRDRGDIQYF. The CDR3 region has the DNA TGTGCCATCAGCAACCGGGACAGGGGAGACATTCAGTACTTC.

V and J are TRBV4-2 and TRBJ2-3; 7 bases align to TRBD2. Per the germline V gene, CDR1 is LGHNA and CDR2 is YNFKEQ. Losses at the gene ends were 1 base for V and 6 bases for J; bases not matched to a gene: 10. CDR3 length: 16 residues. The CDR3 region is CASSQVGRGSQDTQYF. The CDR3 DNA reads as TGTGCCAGCAGCCAAGTAGGGCGGGGGAGCCAGGATACGCAGTATTTT.

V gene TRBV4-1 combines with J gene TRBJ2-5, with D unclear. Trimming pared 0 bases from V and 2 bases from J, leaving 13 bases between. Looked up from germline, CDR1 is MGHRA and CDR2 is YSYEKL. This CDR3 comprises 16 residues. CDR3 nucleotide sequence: TGCGCCAGCAGCCAAGAACTTACGGCGGTACAAGAGACCCAGTACTTC. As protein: CASSQELTAVQETQYF.

The CDR3 spells CASSPYRDTGELFF. CDR3 nucleotides: TGTGCCAGCAGTCCCTACAGGGATACCGGGGAGCTGTTTTTT. This chain links TRBV6-1 with TRBJ2-2; a weak D match, TRBD1 (6 bases). The CDR3 runs to 14 residues. From germline, CDR1 is MNHNS and CDR2 SASEGT. Trimming pared 5 bases from V and 5 bases from J, leaving 12 bases between.

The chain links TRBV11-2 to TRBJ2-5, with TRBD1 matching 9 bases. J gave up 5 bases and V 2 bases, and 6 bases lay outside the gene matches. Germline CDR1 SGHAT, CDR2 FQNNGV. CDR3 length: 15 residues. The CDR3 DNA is TGTGCCAGCAGCTTAAACACAGGGGGCATTGAGACCCAGTACTTC. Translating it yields CASSLNTGGIETQYF.

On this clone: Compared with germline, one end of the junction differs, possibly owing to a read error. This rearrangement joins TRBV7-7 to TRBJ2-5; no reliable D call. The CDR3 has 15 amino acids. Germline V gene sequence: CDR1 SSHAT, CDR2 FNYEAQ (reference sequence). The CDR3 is CASSLHGQVGETQYF. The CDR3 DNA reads TGTGCTAGCAGCTTGCACGGCCAGGTGGGCGAGACCCAGTACTTC.

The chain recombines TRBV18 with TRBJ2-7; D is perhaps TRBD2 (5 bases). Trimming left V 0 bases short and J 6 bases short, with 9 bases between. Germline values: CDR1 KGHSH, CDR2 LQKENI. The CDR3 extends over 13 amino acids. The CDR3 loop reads CASSPPGEGEQYV. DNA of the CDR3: TGTGCCAGCTCACCACCGGGCGAGGGCGAGCAGTACGTC.

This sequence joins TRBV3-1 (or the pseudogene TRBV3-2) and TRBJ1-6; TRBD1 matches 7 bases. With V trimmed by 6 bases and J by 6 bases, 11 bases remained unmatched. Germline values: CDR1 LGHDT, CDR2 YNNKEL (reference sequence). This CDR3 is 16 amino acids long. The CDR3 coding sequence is TGTGCCAGCAGACCGAACAGGGGTAGCGGTAATTCACCCCTCCACTTT. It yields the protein CASRPNRGSGNSPLHF.

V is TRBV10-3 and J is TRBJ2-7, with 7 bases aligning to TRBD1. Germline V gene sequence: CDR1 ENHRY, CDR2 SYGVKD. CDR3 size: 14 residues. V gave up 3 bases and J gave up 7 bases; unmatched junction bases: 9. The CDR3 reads CAISEQGLLGEQYF. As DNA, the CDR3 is TGTGCCATCAGTGAACAGGGGCTCTTGGGGGAGCAGTACTTC.

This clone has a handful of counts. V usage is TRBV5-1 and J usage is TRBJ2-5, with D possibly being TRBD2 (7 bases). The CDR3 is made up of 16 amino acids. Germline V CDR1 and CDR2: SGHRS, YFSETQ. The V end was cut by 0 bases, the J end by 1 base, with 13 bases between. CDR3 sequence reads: CASSLAQGGGQETQYF. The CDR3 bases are TGCGCCAGCAGCTTGGCACAGGGAGGGGGCCAAGAGACCCAGTACTTC.

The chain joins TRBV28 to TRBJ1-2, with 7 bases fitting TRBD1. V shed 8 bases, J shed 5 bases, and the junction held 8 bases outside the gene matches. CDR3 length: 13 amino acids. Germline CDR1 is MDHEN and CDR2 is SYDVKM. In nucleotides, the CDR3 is TGTGCCAGCGAACCCGGGACAGAGTATGGCTACACCTTC. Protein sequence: CASEPGTEYGYTF.

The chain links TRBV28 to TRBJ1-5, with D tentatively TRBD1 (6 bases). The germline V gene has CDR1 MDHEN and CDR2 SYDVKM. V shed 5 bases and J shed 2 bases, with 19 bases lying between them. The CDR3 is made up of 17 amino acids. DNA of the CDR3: TGTGCCAGCAGTCCATCGGGGGGCGCAGGTCGCAATCAGCCCCAGCATTTT. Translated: CASSPSGGAGRNQPQHF.